The 4 T cell receptor beta chains below come from one sample, sequenced in a study of graft-versus-host responses after intestinal transplantation. TCRdb keeps only in-frame clones here, not all; method: immunoSEQ multiplex PCR. The data show approximately 130,000 clones, around nine tenths seen once. These TCRs are of unknown antigen specificity. The sample in question was unstimulated CD4+ T cells sorted from spleen or lymph node cells, obtained before intestinal transplant. Receptor source: a human donor who received an intestinal transplant.

The CDR3 DNA reads TGTGCCAGCAGCCTCCCGGCAGGGGGCGGGGAGCTGTTTTTT. Residues: CASSLPAGGGELFF. The chain joins TRBV11-3 to TRBJ2-2; 7 bases line up with TRBD1. Germline V CDR1 and CDR2: SGHNT, YENEEA. After removal of 5 bases from V and 7 bases from J, the junction contained 7 bases not matched to a gene. This CDR3 region has 14 residues.

As concerns this clone: Distinct nucleotide sequences in the sample also encode this CDR3. This chain links TRBV9 with TRBJ1-1; D remains unclear. Germline V CDR1 and CDR2: SGDLS, YYNGEE. The CDR3 is made up of 15 amino acids. V was shortened by 5 bases and J by 1 base, with 15 bases between the two germline ends. The CDR3 loop is CASRVGDSKNTEAFF. The CDR3 nucleotides read TGTGCCAGCAGGGTCGGAGACTCCAAGAACACTGAAGCTTTCTTT.

This clone was picked up one time. This chain connects TRBV7-9 to TRBJ2-5, with D perhaps matching TRBD2 (6 bases). Trimming left V 1 base short and J 4 bases short, with 10 bases between. The CDR3 contains 14 residues. Germline V gene data show CDR1 as SEHNR and CDR2 as FQNEAQ (reference sequence). Here the CDR3 reads CASSLVLGGETQYF. CDR3 sequence (DNA): TGTGCCAGCAGCTTAGTGCTGGGGGGAGAGACCCAGTACTTC.

This rearrangement joins TRBV11-2 to TRBJ2-7, with D possibly matching TRBD2 (6 bases). The germline gives CDR1 SGHAT, CDR2 FQNNGV. V was clipped by 5 bases and J by 0 bases, with 11 bases between them. CDR3 length equals 14 residues. The CDR3 nucleotides are TGTGCCAGCAGCCTCGAGACTAGCTCCTACGAGCAGTACTTC. Translated: CASSLETSSYEQYF.